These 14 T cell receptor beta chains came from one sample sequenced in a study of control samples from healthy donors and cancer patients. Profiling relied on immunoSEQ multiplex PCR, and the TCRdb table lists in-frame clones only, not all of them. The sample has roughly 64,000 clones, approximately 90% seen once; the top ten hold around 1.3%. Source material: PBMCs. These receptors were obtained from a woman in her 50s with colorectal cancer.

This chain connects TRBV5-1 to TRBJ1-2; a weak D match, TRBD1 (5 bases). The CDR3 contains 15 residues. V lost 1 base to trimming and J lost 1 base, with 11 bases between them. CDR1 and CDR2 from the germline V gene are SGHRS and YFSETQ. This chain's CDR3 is CASSLRRDVNYGYTF. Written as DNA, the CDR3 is TGCGCCAGCAGCTTGCGCCGGGACGTTAACTATGGCTACACCTTC.

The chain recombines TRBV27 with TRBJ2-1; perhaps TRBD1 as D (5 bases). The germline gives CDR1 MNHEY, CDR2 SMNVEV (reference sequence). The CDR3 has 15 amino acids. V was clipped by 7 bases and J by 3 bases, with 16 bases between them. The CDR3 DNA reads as TGTGCCAGCAAAACAGGATTATCGGTCTACAATGAGCAGTTCTTC. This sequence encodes CASKTGLSVYNEQFF.

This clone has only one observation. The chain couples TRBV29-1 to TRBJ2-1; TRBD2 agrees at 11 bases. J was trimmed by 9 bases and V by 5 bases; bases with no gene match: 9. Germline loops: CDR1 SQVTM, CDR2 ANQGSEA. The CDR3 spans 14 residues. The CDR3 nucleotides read TGCAGCGTTCCCCCGACTAGCGGGATATTTGAGCAGTTCTTC. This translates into CSVPPTSGIFEQFF.

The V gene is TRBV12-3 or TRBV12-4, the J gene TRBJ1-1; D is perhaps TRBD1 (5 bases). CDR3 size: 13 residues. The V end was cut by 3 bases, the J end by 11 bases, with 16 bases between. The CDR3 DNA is TGTGCCAGCAGTTTGGGGGACTCCCAAGAGGCTTTCTTT. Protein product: CASSLGDSQEAFF.

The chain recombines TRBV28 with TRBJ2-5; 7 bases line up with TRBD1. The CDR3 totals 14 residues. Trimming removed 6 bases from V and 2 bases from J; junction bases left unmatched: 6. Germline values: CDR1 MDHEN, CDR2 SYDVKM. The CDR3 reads CASSVPGQQETQYF. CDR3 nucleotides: TGTGCCAGCAGCGTGCCGGGACAGCAAGAGACCCAGTACTTC.

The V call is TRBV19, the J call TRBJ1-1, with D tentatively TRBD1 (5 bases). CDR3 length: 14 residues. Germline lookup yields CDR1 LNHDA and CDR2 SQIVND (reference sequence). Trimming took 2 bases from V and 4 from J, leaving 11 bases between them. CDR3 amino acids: CASSISGMGTEAFF. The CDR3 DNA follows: TGTGCCAGTAGTATATCAGGGATGGGCACTGAAGCTTTCTTT.

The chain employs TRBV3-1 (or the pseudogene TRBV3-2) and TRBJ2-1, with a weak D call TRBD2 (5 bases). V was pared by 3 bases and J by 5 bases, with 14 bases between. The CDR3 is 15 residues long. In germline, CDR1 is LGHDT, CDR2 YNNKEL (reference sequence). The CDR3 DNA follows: TGTGCCAGCAGCCACGTACGGGATAATAACAATGAGCAGTTCTTC. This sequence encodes CASSHVRDNNNEQFF.

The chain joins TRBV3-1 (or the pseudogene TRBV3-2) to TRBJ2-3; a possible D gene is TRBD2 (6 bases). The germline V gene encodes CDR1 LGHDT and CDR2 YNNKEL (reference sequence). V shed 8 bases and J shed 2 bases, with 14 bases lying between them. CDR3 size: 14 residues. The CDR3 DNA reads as TGTGCCAGCGGGCGGGATATAAACACAGATACGCAGTATTTT. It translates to CASGRDINTDTQYF.

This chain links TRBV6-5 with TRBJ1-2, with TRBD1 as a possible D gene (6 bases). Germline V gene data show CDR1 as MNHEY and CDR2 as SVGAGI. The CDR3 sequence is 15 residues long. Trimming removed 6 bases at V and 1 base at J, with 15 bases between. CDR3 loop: CASRGTPDLNYGYTF. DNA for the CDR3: TGTGCCAGCAGAGGGACACCGGACCTTAACTATGGCTACACCTTC.

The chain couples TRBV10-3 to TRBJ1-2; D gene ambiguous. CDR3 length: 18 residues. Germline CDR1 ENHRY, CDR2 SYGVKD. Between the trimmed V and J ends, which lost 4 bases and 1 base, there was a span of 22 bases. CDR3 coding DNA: TGTGCCATCAGTGTTATCGCTCGTGTAGGGAAAGATAACTATGGCTACACCTTC. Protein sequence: CAISVIARVGKDNYGYTF.

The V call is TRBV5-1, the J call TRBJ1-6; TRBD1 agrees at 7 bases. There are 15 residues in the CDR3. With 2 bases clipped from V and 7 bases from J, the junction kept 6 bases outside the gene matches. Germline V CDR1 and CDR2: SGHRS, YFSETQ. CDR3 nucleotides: TGCGCCAGCAGCTTATCGGGACAGCGAAATTCACCCCTCCACTTT. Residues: CASSLSGQRNSPLHF.

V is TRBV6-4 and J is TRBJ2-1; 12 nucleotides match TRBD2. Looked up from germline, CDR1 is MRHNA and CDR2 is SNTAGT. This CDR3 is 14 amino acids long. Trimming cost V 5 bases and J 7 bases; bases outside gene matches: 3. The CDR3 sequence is CASSPGTSGNEQFF. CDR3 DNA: TGTGCCAGCAGTCCCGGGACTAGCGGGAATGAGCAGTTCTTC.

The CDR3 DNA reads TGCGCCAGCAGCTTGGCAGGGTACGGAAACACCATATATTTT. This gives the protein CASSLAGYGNTIYF. The chain has TRBV5-1 and TRBJ1-3; TRBD1 might be the D (5 bases). Trimming cost V 0 bases and J 4 bases, with 8 bases left between them. The CDR3 is 14 residues long. Germline-derived CDR1 and CDR2 are SGHRS and YFSETQ.

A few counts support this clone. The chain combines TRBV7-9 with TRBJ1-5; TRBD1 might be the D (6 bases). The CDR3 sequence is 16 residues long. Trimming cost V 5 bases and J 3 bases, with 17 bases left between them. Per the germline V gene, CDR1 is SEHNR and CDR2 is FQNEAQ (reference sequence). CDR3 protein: CASSLTGSVDNQPQHF. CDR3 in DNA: TGTGCCAGCAGCCTTACAGGGTCTGTGGACAATCAGCCCCAGCATTTT.